This T cell receptor beta chain comes out of a study of shared clonotypes between healthy human individuals. With respect to this clone: Its target is not known.

Genomic DNA of each subset was evenly split across several immunoSEQ plates. Ten immunoSEQ deep assay plates were used to sequence unsorted PBMC DNA. Here immunoSEQ multiplex PCR was the method, and the copy in TCRdb shows in-frame clones only, minus some. The sample contains around 500,000 clones, around 80% of which appear only once. Study-wide points: Sequencing depth was predicted to influence how clonotypes are shared among donors.

Nashville, Tennessee was home to all donors, who were Caucasian adults. V was shortened by 0 bases and J by 2 bases, with 3 bases between the two germline ends. The CDR3 runs 12 residues. From germline, CDR1 is SGHRS and CDR2 YFSETQ. The source material was PBMCs. The chain joins TRBV5-1 to TRBJ2-7; the D is unclear. The source of this sequence is a woman between 40 and 55 years old in good health. Some clones in this sample may be carry-over from other donors' samples. The CDR3 nucleotides read TGCGCCAGCAGCTTGGCTACCTACGAGCAGTACTTC. It specifies CASSLATYEQYF.